The 27 T cell receptor beta chains below all came from one sample that was sequenced in a study of cytomegalovirus exposure and HLA in healthy donors. Use of 60 Vbeta and 13 Jbeta primers characterized the PCR. The repertoire was sequenced with immunoSEQ multiplex PCR; TCRdb's copy has only in-frame clones and lacks some. The sample has 150,000 to 200,000 clones; about 86% are singletons. Sequences were obtained from PBMCs. The receptors were gathered from a young woman in good health and CMV-seropositive.

The chain uses TRBV6-5 and TRBJ1-4; TRBD1 matches at 7 bases. The CDR3 is 14 residues long. The V gene's germline CDR1 is MNHEY and CDR2 SVGAGI. Unmatched junction bases numbered 4, after V lost 5 bases and J lost 4 bases. The CDR3 spells CASSAGQINEKLFF. The CDR3 DNA follows: TGTGCCAGCAGTGCGGGACAGATTAATGAAAAACTGTTTTTT.

This clone was counted a single time. The chain employs TRBV6-6 and TRBJ1-3; 10 positions agree with TRBD1. Germline CDR1 reads MNHNY; CDR2 reads SVGAGI (reference sequence). The CDR3 sequence is 15 residues long. V lost 6 bases, J lost 4 bases, and 6 bases stayed unmatched. The CDR3: CASSPGTGDGNTIYF. The CDR3 DNA sequence: TGTGCCAGCAGCCCCGGGACAGGGGACGGAAACACCATATATTTT.

As DNA, the CDR3 is TGTGCCAGCAGTGAGGTCACAGGGAGCTCCTACGAGCAGTACTTC. Its translation: CASSEVTGSSYEQYF. The rearrangement links TRBV6-1 to TRBJ2-7; possibly TRBD1 for D (6 bases). CDR1 and CDR2 from the germline V gene are MNHNS and SASEGT. Trimming removed 3 bases from V and 0 bases from J, with 12 bases in between. This CDR3 comprises 15 residues.

This chain connects TRBV5-1 to TRBJ2-3; 9 bases are shared with TRBD2. The germline V gene encodes CDR1 SGHRS and CDR2 YFSETQ. Losses at the gene ends were 2 bases for V and 4 bases for J; bases not matched to a gene: 5. The CDR3 consists of 15 residues. In DNA, the CDR3 is TGCGCCAGCAGCTTTCGCGGGGGGGCCTCAGATACGCAGTATTTT. This translates into CASSFRGGASDTQYF.

This clone was recorded only once. V gene TRBV7-9 combines with J gene TRBJ2-7; D is unclear. The length of the CDR3 is 17 residues. Trimming took off 5 bases at V and 0 bases at J, with 20 bases between the two ends. Germline V gene sequence: CDR1 SEHNR, CDR2 FQNEAQ (reference sequence). CDR3 amino acids: CASSPYTPGPRSYEQYF. CDR3 bases: TGTGCCAGCAGCCCATACACTCCAGGTCCGCGCTCCTACGAGCAGTACTTC.

This chain links TRBV4-1 with TRBJ1-2, with 7 bases fitting TRBD1. Looked up from germline, CDR1 is MGHRA and CDR2 is YSYEKL. This CDR3 has 15 amino acids. V lost 1 base to trimming and J lost 2 bases; unmatched junction nucleotides: 4. Written as DNA, the CDR3 is TGCGCCAGCAGCCAAGTCCGGACAGGCAACTATGGCTACACCTTC. Translation gives CASSQVRTGNYGYTF.

This chain joins TRBV7-2 and TRBJ1-2, with unresolved D. Germline lookup yields CDR1 SGHTA and CDR2 FQGNSA. The CDR3 loop spans 15 amino acids. V was pared by 1 base and J by 8 bases, with 17 bases between. The CDR3 is CASSLGVAQPGGYTF. CDR3 nucleotides: TGTGCCAGCAGCTTAGGAGTGGCCCAACCAGGAGGCTACACCTTC.

V is TRBV18 and J is TRBJ2-1, with 11 nucleotides matching TRBD1. The V segment lost 5 bases and the J segment 7 bases; nucleotides outside the gene matches: 7. CDR3 length: 15 residues. CDR1 is KGHSH, CDR2 LQKENI, per germline. This CDR3 is CASSSRTGGGNEQFF. The CDR3 DNA reads as TGTGCCAGCTCATCAAGGACAGGGGGCGGAAATGAGCAGTTCTTC.

The chain joins TRBV11-2 to TRBJ2-1; TRBD2 matches 8 bases. V was pared by 2 bases and J by 2 bases, with 5 bases of the junction left unmatched. This CDR3 contains 16 residues. Germline lookup yields CDR1 SGHAT and CDR2 FQNNGV. This CDR3 is CASSLLRGGTYNEQFF. The CDR3 DNA follows: TGTGCCAGCAGCTTACTACGGGGGGGCACCTACAATGAGCAGTTCTTC.

V gene TRBV29-1 combines with J gene TRBJ1-2, with 8 bases identical to TRBD1. J was trimmed by 2 bases and V by 2 bases; bases with no gene match: 1. The CDR3 length is 13 residues. Germline V lookup: CDR1 SQVTM, CDR2 ANQGSEA. The CDR3 here is CSVERDRNYGYTF. The CDR3 nucleotides read TGCAGCGTTGAAAGGGACAGGAACTATGGCTACACCTTC.

The V gene is TRBV18, the J gene TRBJ1-3; possible D gene TRBD1, 5 bases. The CDR3 runs 17 residues. Trimming cost V 4 bases and J 2 bases, with 18 bases left between them. Germline CDR1 and CDR2: KGHSH and LQKENI. In nucleotides, the CDR3 is TGTGCCAGCTCACGGTCGTCCCCCGGGGGTACTGGAAACACCATATATTTT. It yields the protein CASSRSSPGGTGNTIYF.

The CDR3 nucleotides are TGTGCCAGCAGTGAGGGACTAGCGGATTCTAGCACAGATACGCAGTATTTT. This encodes CASSEGLADSSTDTQYF. This chain joins TRBV6-1 and TRBJ2-3; 11 bases map to TRBD2. Germline V gives CDR1 MNHNS, CDR2 SASEGT. The trim removed 3 bases at V and 0 bases at J, leaving 5 bases unmatched. This CDR3 is 17 amino acids long.

The chain carries TRBV5-4 and TRBJ2-3; TRBD2 is a possible D gene (6 bases). This CDR3 has 17 amino acids. Germline V gene sequence: CDR1 SGHNT, CDR2 YYREEE (reference sequence). The germline V and J ends were trimmed by 2 bases and 6 bases, with 22 bases remaining between them. The CDR3 loop reads CASSFTRDSNRGDTQYF. The CDR3 DNA sequence: TGTGCCAGCAGCTTTACCCGGGACTCCAATCGAGGGGATACGCAGTATTTT. The entire variable domain, with the rest obtained from reference TRBV5-4 and TRBJ2-3, is as follows: ETGVTQSPTHLIKTRGQQVTLRCSSQSGHNTVSWYQQALGQGPQFIFQYYREEENGRGNFPPRFSGLQFPNYSSELNVNALELDDSALYLCASSFTRDSNRGDTQYFGPGTRLTVL.

The chain combines TRBV28 with TRBJ2-3, with D maybe TRBD2 (5 bases). Trimming removed 7 bases from V and 4 bases from J, with 18 bases in between. This CDR3 contains 15 residues. Germline V gives CDR1 MDHEN, CDR2 SYDVKM. CDR3 nucleotides: TGTGCCAGCACCCCCCAGGCTAGCAGAGCAGATACGCAGTATTTT. Amino acids: CASTPQASRADTQYF.

This clone has just a few counts. V and J are TRBV29-1 and TRBJ1-2, with 8 positions matching TRBD1. The trim removed 6 bases at V and 6 bases at J, leaving 6 bases unmatched. Germline assignment: CDR1 SQVTM and CDR2 ANQGSEA. The CDR3 loop spans 12 amino acids. CDR3 bases: TGCAGCGTGGGCGGACAGGGAAATGGCTACACCTTC. The encoded protein is CSVGGQGNGYTF. Complete variable domain (other parts from reference TRBV29-1 and TRBJ1-2): SAVISQKPSRDICQRGTSLTIQCQVDSQVTMMFWYRQQPGQSLTLIATANQGSEATYESGFVIDKFPISRPNLTFSTLTVSNMSPEDSSIYLCSVGGQGNGYTFGSGTRLTVV.

The chain recombines TRBV6-1 with TRBJ2-5, with D hard to call. Trimming stripped 5 bases from V and 7 bases from J, with 8 bases between. This CDR3 has 11 amino acids. The germline gives CDR1 MNHNS, CDR2 SASEGT. CDR3 DNA sequence: TGTGCCAGCAGTCCCTCCGGGACCCAGTACTTC. It encodes CASSPSGTQYF.

The rearrangement uses TRBV6-1 and TRBJ2-5, with D possibly being TRBD2 (7 bases). The ends were cut back, 3 bases at V and 9 bases at J, with 20 bases in the middle. CDR1 MNHNS and CDR2 SASEGT come from the germline V gene. This CDR3 contains 15 residues. CDR3 sequence reads: CASSDGGASGVAQYF. The CDR3 DNA sequence: TGTGCCAGCAGTGATGGGGGGGCCTCGGGTGTGGCCCAGTACTTC.

The chain uses TRBV2 and TRBJ2-7, with D possibly being TRBD1 (6 bases). Germline CDR1 SNHLY, CDR2 FYNNEI. V lost 3 bases, J lost 6 bases, and 18 bases lay in between. The CDR3 sequence is 15 residues long. The CDR3 nucleotides are TGTGCCAGCAGTGACCTACAGGGATTTGTGAGCGAGCAGTACGTC. It encodes CASSDLQGFVSEQYV.

The chain is built from TRBV6-1 and TRBJ1-1; D remains ambiguous. V was cut by 3 bases and J by 3 bases, with 11 bases left in between. Per germline, CDR1 MNHNS and CDR2 SASEGT. CDR3 length: 14 residues. Here the CDR3 DNA reads TGTGCCAGCAGTGAGGAGGGAAGGGACACTGAAGCTTTCTTT. As protein: CASSEEGRDTEAFF.

This sequence joins TRBV7-6 and TRBJ2-1; D remains unclear. Looked up from germline, CDR1 is SGHVS and CDR2 is FNYEAQ. This CDR3 has 14 amino acids. V lost 4 bases, J lost 5 bases, and 12 bases lay in between. The CDR3 DNA is TGTGCCAGCAGCTCTTACTCTGCCCACAATGAGCAGTTCTTC. This gives the protein CASSSYSAHNEQFF.

The V and J genes are TRBV30 and TRBJ2-3, with 13 bases lining up with TRBD2. After removal of 2 bases from V and 6 bases from J, the junction contained 5 bases not matched to a gene. Looked up from germline, CDR1 is GTSNPN and CDR2 is SVGIG (reference sequence). The CDR3 spans 15 residues. As DNA, the CDR3 is TGTGCCTGGAGTCATACTAGCGGGGGGGCGGATACGCAGTATTTT. Its translation is CAWSHTSGGADTQYF.

This chain links TRBV9 with TRBJ2-2; 10 nucleotides match TRBD1. The CDR3 has 18 amino acids. Germline V CDR1 and CDR2: SGDLS, YYNGEE. Trimming took 3 bases from V and 6 from J; bases not matched to a gene: 14. The CDR3 DNA reads as TGTGCCAGCAGCGCCTCCGGGACAGGGGCTACACGGGCCGGGGAGCTGTTTTTT. It codes for CASSASGTGATRAGELFF. The full variable domain, rest sourced from reference TRBV9 and TRBJ2-2, is DSGVTQTPKHLITATGQRVTLRCSPRSGDLSVYWYQQSLDQGLQFLIQYYNGEERAKGNILERFSAQQFPDLHSELNLSSLELGDSALYFCASSASGTGATRAGELFFGEGSRLTVL.

J is TRBJ2-2 and V is TRBV5-4; the match to TRBD1 covers 8 bases. The CDR3 is made up of 13 amino acids. Germline lookup yields CDR1 SGHNT and CDR2 YYREEE (reference sequence). V was clipped by 2 bases and J by 9 bases; unmatched bases: 3. CDR3 nucleotide sequence: TGTGCCAGCAGCTTCAGGGGGCGTTGGGAGCTGTTTTTT. Its protein product is CASSFRGRWELFF.

This chain connects TRBV9 to TRBJ1-1; 8 bases are shared with TRBD1. From germline, CDR1 is SGDLS and CDR2 YYNGEE. The CDR3 is made up of 15 amino acids. V was clipped by 4 bases and J by 4 bases; unmatched bases: 9. The CDR3 DNA reads TGTGCCAGCAGCCCTAGAGGACAGGGAGGCACTGAAGCTTTCTTT. It specifies CASSPRGQGGTEAFF.

The rearrangement joins TRBV11-2 to TRBJ2-7; 7 positions agree with TRBD1. With 5 bases clipped from V and 6 bases from J, the junction kept 13 bases outside the gene matches. Germline V gene data show CDR1 as SGHAT and CDR2 as FQNNGV. CDR3 size: 15 residues. The CDR3 nucleotides read TGTGCCAGCAGCACGAGACAGGGTGGTGTCTCCGAGCAGTACTTC. Translated: CASSTRQGGVSEQYF.

The CDR3 DNA follows: TGTGCCAGCAGTGCCACTCCAGGGATGAGCCATAATTCACCCCTCCACTTT. Translating it yields CASSATPGMSHNSPLHF. V gene TRBV25-1 combines with J gene TRBJ1-6; D might be TRBD1 (5 bases). This CDR3 is built from 17 residues. Germline lookup yields CDR1 MGHDK and CDR2 SYGVNS. The V gene lost 4 bases and the J gene lost 5 bases, with 18 bases spanning the gap.

The chain has TRBV6-1 and TRBJ2-5, with 9 bases aligning to TRBD1. The V gene end was trimmed by 8 bases and the J gene end by 4 bases; junction bases not matched to a gene: 8. Germline V gene sequence: CDR1 MNHNS, CDR2 SASEGT. The length of the CDR3 is 14 residues. CDR3: CASWGTGLGETQYF. CDR3 bases: TGTGCCAGCTGGGGGACAGGGTTGGGAGAGACCCAGTACTTC.